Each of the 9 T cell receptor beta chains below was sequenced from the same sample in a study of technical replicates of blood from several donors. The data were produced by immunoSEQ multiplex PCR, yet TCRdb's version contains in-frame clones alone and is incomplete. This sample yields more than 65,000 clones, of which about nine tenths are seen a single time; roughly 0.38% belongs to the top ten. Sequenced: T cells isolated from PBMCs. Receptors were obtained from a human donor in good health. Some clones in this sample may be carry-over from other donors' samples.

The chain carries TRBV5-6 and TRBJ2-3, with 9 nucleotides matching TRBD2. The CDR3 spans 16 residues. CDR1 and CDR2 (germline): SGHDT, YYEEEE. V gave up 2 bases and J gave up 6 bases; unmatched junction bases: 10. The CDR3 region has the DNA TGTGCCAGCAGCTTTATGGCTAGCGGGATAGGTGATACGCAGTATTTT. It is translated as CASSFMASGIGDTQYF.

The CDR3 spells CAISEEGAFTEAFF. CDR3 nucleotides: TGTGCCATCAGTGAAGAGGGGGCCTTCACTGAAGCTTTCTTT. The chain is built from TRBV10-3 and TRBJ1-1; the match to TRBD1 covers 7 bases. Germline lookup yields CDR1 ENHRY and CDR2 SYGVKD. With V trimmed by 3 bases and J by 4 bases, 5 bases remained unmatched. The CDR3 extends over 14 amino acids.

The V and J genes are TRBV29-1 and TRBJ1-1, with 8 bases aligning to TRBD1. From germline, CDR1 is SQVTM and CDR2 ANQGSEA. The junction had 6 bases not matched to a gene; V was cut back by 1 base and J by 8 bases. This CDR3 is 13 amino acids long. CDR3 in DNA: TGCAGCGTTGAAGCTTACCGGGACAGGGAAGCTTTCTTT. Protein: CSVEAYRDREAFF.

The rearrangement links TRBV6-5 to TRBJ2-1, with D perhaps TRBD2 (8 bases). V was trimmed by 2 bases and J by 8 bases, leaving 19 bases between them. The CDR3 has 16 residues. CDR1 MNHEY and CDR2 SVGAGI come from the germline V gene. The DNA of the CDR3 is TGTGCCAGCAGTTACGGGTACCGGGAGGGGGCTGATGAGCAGTTCTTC. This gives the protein CASSYGYREGADEQFF.

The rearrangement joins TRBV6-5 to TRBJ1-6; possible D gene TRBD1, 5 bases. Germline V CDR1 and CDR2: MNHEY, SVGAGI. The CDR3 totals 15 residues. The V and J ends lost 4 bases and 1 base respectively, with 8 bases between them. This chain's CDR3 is CASSSGWSYNSPLHF. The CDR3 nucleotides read TGTGCCAGCAGTTCAGGGTGGTCCTATAATTCACCCCTCCACTTT.

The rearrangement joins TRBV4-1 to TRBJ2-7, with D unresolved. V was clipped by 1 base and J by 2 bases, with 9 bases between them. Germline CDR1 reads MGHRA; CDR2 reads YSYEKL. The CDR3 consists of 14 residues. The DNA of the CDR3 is TGCGCCAGCAGCCAAGTCCAGTCCGCCTACGAGCAGTACTTC. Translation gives CASSQVQSAYEQYF.

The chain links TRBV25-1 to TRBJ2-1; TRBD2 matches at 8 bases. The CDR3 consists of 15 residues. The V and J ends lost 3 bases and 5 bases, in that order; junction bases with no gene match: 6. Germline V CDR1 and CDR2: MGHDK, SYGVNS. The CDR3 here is CASSDETSGDNEQFF. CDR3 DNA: TGTGCCAGCAGTGATGAAACTAGCGGAGACAATGAGCAGTTCTTC.

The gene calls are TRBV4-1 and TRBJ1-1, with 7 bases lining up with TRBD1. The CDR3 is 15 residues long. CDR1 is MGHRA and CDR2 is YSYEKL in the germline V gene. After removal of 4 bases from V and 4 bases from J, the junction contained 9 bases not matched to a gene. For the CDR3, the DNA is TGCGCCAGCAGCCGACAAGATCAGGGGGGCACTGAAGCTTTCTTT. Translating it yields CASSRQDQGGTEAFF.

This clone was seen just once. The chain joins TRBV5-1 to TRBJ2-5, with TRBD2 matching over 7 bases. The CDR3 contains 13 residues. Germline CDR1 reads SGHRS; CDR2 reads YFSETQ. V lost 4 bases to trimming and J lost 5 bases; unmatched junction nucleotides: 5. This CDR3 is CASSLTGGETQYF. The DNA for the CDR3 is TGCGCCAGCAGCCTCACCGGGGGGGAGACCCAGTACTTC.